This T cell receptor (beta chain) stems from a study of OX40 agonist ivuxolimab in advanced cancers. The V end was cut by 5 bases, the J end by 4 bases, with 14 bases between. The germline V gene encodes CDR1 MNHNS and CDR2 SASEGT. The CDR3 loop spans 14 amino acids. The repertoire was sequenced with immunoSEQ multiplex PCR; TCRdb's copy has only in-frame clones and lacks some. This sample has 45,000 to 50,000 clones, with roughly 81% found just once. This clone has only a few counts. The sample in question was CD4+ or CD8+ T cells sorted from blood, obtained in a trial of the OX40 agonist ivuxolimab. V usage is TRBV6-1 and J usage is TRBJ1-2; tentatively, D is TRBD1 (6 bases). The source is an adult with an advanced solid tumor such as melanoma, head and neck, liver or kidney cancer. The CDR3 reads CASSIQGGSYGYTF. CDR3 nucleotides: TGTGCCAGCAGTATTCAAGGGGGAAGCTATGGCTACACCTTC.